This entry concerns a single T cell receptor beta chain. Methods used by the authors: Nucleated cell number was recorded as an estimate derived from reference gene primer amplification. The protocol was immunoSEQ multiplex PCR, while the TCRdb copy is restricted to in-frame clones and leaves out a portion. V, J and clone size reflect that table, while D and trimming were determined from the DNA. The sample lists over 100,000 clones; 80% were seen once. The data stem from a study of blood T cell repertoires in COVID-19. Whole-study context: Whether acute or convalescent, the COVID-19 samples came from the United States, Italy and Spain. The cDNA or gDNA used as material had been derived from T cells, B-cell-depleted T cells, or PBMCs.

The source of this sequence is a human donor in a cohort sampled during active or convalescent COVID-19. Specimen: peripheral blood.

This chain's CDR3 is CATSDVGDYEQYF. DNA of the CDR3: TGTGCCACCAGTGACGTCGGGGACTACGAGCAGTACTTC. V and J are TRBV24-1 and TRBJ2-7; TRBD2 might be the D (5 bases). V dropped 4 bases and J dropped 3 bases, with 9 bases sitting between them. Germline CDR1 KGHDR, CDR2 SFDVKD. The CDR3 runs to 13 residues.